The following is a TCR beta chain sequence with its context. Its antigen remains unknown. The table came from immunoSEQ multiplex PCR; TCRdb's copy has only in-frame clones and leaves some out. The data show about 58,000 clones, approximately 71% seen once. These data are taken from a study of cytotoxic CD8 clonotypes in ibrutinib-treated CLL. The study, taken as a whole, reports: Under treatment, the uncommon public clonotypes either contracted or remained stable.

Germline V gene data show CDR1 as SGHTA and CDR2 as FQGNSA. The CDR3 totals 15 residues. J lost 6 bases, V lost 5 bases, and 10 bases had no gene match. This chain uses TRBV7-2 with TRBJ2-7; 10 nucleotides align to TRBD1. Sequenced here: PBMCs, sampled after 12 months of ibrutinib treatment. The source of this sequence is a human donor with chronic lymphocytic leukemia. CDR3 DNA: TGTGCCAGCAGCCCAACCGGGACAGGGGAAGTCGAGCAGTACTTC. This encodes CASSPTGTGEVEQYF.